This is a list of T cell receptor beta chains from one sample in a study of blood T cell repertoires in COVID-19. Sequencing was performed with immunoSEQ multiplex PCR; in TCRdb, only in-frame clones are kept and a portion is missing. The sample has about 200,000 clones; roughly 87% are singletons. Sequenced sample: PBMCs or T cells enriched from blood (not recorded which). Receptors originate from a woman in her 30s who had recovered from COVID-19. Each CDR3 is given with its conserved first and last residue. A D gene is named only where the DNA matches it firmly. Some rows mark clone size as missing; the rest say once, few, many or name a class of expanded clone.

j_gene: TRBJ2-7; abundance: NA; d_gene: NA; v_gene: TRBV11-2; CDR3aa: CASSLVPGGLLGQYF; CDR3nt: TGTGCCAGCAGCTTAGTTCCAGGGGGGCTCCTTGGGCAGTACTTC
j_gene: TRBJ2-3; abundance: NA; d_gene: NA; v_gene: TRBV7-2; CDR3aa: CASSLGPAGLTTDTQYF; CDR3nt: TGTGCCAGCAGCTTAGGGCCGGCGGGCCTCACCACAGATACGCAGTATTTT
j_gene: TRBJ1-5; abundance: NA; d_gene: TRBD1; v_gene: TRBV11-2; CDR3aa: CASSSGTGGASNQPQHF; CDR3nt: TGTGCCAGCAGCTCCGGGACAGGGGGCGCGAGCAATCAGCCCCAGCATTTT
j_gene: TRBJ1-2; abundance: NA; d_gene: NA; v_gene: TRBV4-1; CDR3aa: CASSQEGRTNYGYTF; CDR3nt: TGCGCCAGCAGCCAAGAGGGCCGGACTAACTATGGCTACACCTTC
j_gene: TRBJ1-2; abundance: NA; d_gene: NA; v_gene: TRBV14; CDR3aa: CASSQDQTNYGYTF; CDR3nt: TGTGCCAGCAGCCAAGATCAAACTAACTATGGCTACACCTTC
j_gene: TRBJ2-7; abundance: NA; d_gene: TRBD1; v_gene: TRBV7-6; CDR3aa: CASSSGGQGMGEQYF; CDR3nt: TGTGCCAGCAGCTCAGGAGGACAGGGTATGGGTGAGCAGTACTTC
j_gene: TRBJ1-1; abundance: NA; d_gene: NA; v_gene: TRBV5-1; CDR3aa: CASSLETDNTEAFF; CDR3nt: TGCGCCAGCAGCTTGGAGACAGACAACACTGAAGCTTTCTTT
j_gene: TRBJ2-3; abundance: NA; d_gene: TRBD2; v_gene: TRBV7-2; CDR3aa: CASSLGGLAGGDSDTQYF; CDR3nt: TGTGCCAGCAGCTTAGGGGGACTAGCGGGAGGAGACTCAGATACGCAGTATTTT
j_gene: TRBJ2-7; abundance: NA; d_gene: NA; v_gene: TRBV5-5; CDR3aa: CASSLQGSSYEQYF; CDR3nt: TGTGCCAGCAGCTTACAGGGCAGCTCCTACGAGCAGTACTTC
j_gene: TRBJ2-7; abundance: NA; d_gene: NA; v_gene: TRBV11-3; CDR3aa: CASSSLSYEQYF; CDR3nt: TGTGCCAGCAGTTCTCTCTCCTACGAGCAGTACTTC
j_gene: TRBJ1-4; abundance: NA; d_gene: NA; v_gene: TRBV5-1; CDR3aa: CASSLGSPAGYEKLFF; CDR3nt: TGCGCCAGCAGCTTGGGGTCGCCGGCAGGATATGAAAAACTGTTTTTT
j_gene: TRBJ1-2; abundance: NA; d_gene: TRBD1; v_gene: TRBV30; CDR3aa: CAWSAGTVYGYTF; CDR3nt: TGTGCCTGGAGTGCTGGGACAGTGTATGGCTACACCTTC
j_gene: TRBJ2-6; abundance: few; d_gene: NA; v_gene: TRBV2; CDR3aa: CASSSGQRFSGANVLTF; CDR3nt: TGTGCCAGCAGTAGTGGACAGCGCTTCTCTGGGGCCAACGTCCTGACTTTC
j_gene: TRBJ1-4; abundance: NA; d_gene: TRBD1; v_gene: TRBV25-1; CDR3aa: CASSEPTGGKEKLFF; CDR3nt: TGTGCCAGCAGTGAGCCGACAGGGGGTAAGGAAAAACTGTTTTTT
j_gene: TRBJ2-1; abundance: NA; d_gene: NA; v_gene: TRBV4-2; CDR3aa: CASSQDTIGSNEQFF; CDR3nt: TGTGCCAGCAGCCAAGATACTATCGGGTCCAATGAGCAGTTCTTC
j_gene: TRBJ1-4; abundance: once; d_gene: TRBD1; v_gene: TRBV11-3; CDR3aa: CASSPARTGNEKLFF; CDR3nt: TGTGCCAGCAGCCCCGCCCGGACAGGGAATGAAAAACTGTTTTTT
j_gene: TRBJ2-5; abundance: NA; d_gene: TRBD2; v_gene: TRBV7-2; CDR3aa: CASSSGLQETQYF; CDR3nt: TGTGCCAGCAGCTCGGGACTACAAGAGACCCAGTACTTC
j_gene: TRBJ1-1; abundance: NA; d_gene: TRBD1; v_gene: TRBV9; CDR3aa: CASSIPGTGSMNTEAFF; CDR3nt: TGTGCCAGCAGCATACCCGGGACAGGGAGCATGAACACTGAAGCTTTCTTT
j_gene: TRBJ2-1; abundance: NA; d_gene: TRBD2; v_gene: TRBV7-2; CDR3aa: CASSPRNSGRELGEQFF; CDR3nt: TGTGCCAGCAGCCCCCGAAATAGCGGGAGGGAACTTGGTGAGCAGTTCTTC
j_gene: TRBJ1-2; abundance: NA; d_gene: TRBD1; v_gene: TRBV7-9; CDR3aa: CASSLWDRGTSANYGYTF; CDR3nt: TGTGCCAGCAGCCTCTGGGACAGGGGAACTTCAGCTAACTATGGCTACACCTTC
j_gene: TRBJ1-1; abundance: NA; d_gene: NA; v_gene: TRBV7-9; CDR3aa: CASSLARAFF; CDR3nt: TGTGCCAGCAGCTTAGCGCGAGCTTTCTTT
j_gene: TRBJ1-5; abundance: NA; d_gene: NA; v_gene: TRBV4-2; CDR3aa: CASSQRVGGGNQPQHF; CDR3nt: TGTGCCAGCAGCCAAAGGGTTGGGGGGGGCAATCAGCCCCAGCATTTT
j_gene: TRBJ1-6; abundance: NA; d_gene: NA; v_gene: TRBV30; CDR3aa: CAWSVGDVATPLHF; CDR3nt: TGTGCCTGGAGTGTAGGGGATGTCGCCACACCCCTCCACTTT
j_gene: TRBJ1-2; abundance: once; d_gene: NA; v_gene: TRBV6-5; CDR3aa: CASSPRQGQGYTF; CDR3nt: TGTGCCAGCAGTCCCCGGCAGGGTCAGGGCTACACCTTC
j_gene: TRBJ1-2; abundance: NA; d_gene: TRBD1; v_gene: TRBV9; CDR3aa: CASSVGQGDGYTF; CDR3nt: TGTGCCAGCAGCGTAGGTCAGGGGGATGGCTACACCTTC
j_gene: TRBJ1-3; abundance: NA; d_gene: NA; v_gene: TRBV6-5; CDR3aa: CASSYKYPDSGNTIYF; CDR3nt: TGTGCCAGCAGTTACAAATACCCAGACTCTGGAAACACCATATATTTT
j_gene: TRBJ2-2; abundance: NA; d_gene: NA; v_gene: TRBV7-2; CDR3aa: CASSFVAGELFF; CDR3nt: TGTGCCAGCAGCTTTGTCGCCGGGGAGCTGTTTTTT
j_gene: TRBJ2-1; abundance: NA; d_gene: TRBD2; v_gene: TRBV7-9; CDR3aa: CASSQGLAGVTDEQFF; CDR3nt: TGTGCCAGCAGCCAAGGACTAGCGGGAGTAACGGATGAGCAGTTCTTC
j_gene: TRBJ1-2; abundance: NA; d_gene: NA; v_gene: TRBV11-3; CDR3aa: CASSPGPDGYTF; CDR3nt: TGTGCCAGCAGCCCAGGCCCAGATGGCTACACCTTC
j_gene: TRBJ2-1; abundance: NA; d_gene: NA; v_gene: TRBV7-6; CDR3aa: CASSLNSGLYNEQFF; CDR3nt: TGTGCCAGCAGCTTAAACAGCGGACTATACAATGAGCAGTTCTTC
j_gene: TRBJ1-2; abundance: NA; d_gene: TRBD1; v_gene: TRBV18; CDR3aa: CASSPIPQGAIGFDYGYTF; CDR3nt: TGTGCCAGCTCACCAATCCCGCAGGGGGCAATAGGATTCGACTATGGCTACACCTTC
j_gene: TRBJ1-2; abundance: once; d_gene: TRBD1; v_gene: TRBV19; CDR3aa: CASSVGQGRYGYTF; CDR3nt: TGTGCCAGTAGTGTCGGACAGGGAAGGTATGGCTACACCTTC
j_gene: TRBJ1-2; abundance: NA; d_gene: NA; v_gene: TRBV2; CDR3aa: CASSYNYGYTF; CDR3nt: TGTGCCAGCAGTTATAACTATGGCTACACCTTC
j_gene: TRBJ1-5; abundance: NA; d_gene: NA; v_gene: TRBV5-1; CDR3aa: CASSLGGGQPQHF; CDR3nt: TGCGCCAGCAGCTTGGGTGGAGGTCAGCCCCAGCATTTT
j_gene: TRBJ1-1; abundance: NA; d_gene: NA; v_gene: TRBV7-2; CDR3aa: CASSPGGSTEAFF; CDR3nt: TGTGCCAGCAGCCCCGGAGGGTCCACTGAAGCTTTCTTT
j_gene: TRBJ1-4; abundance: NA; d_gene: NA; v_gene: TRBV18; CDR3aa: CASSPFQNPNEKLFF; CDR3nt: TGTGCCAGCTCACCATTTCAGAATCCGAATGAAAAACTGTTTTTT
j_gene: TRBJ1-5; abundance: NA; d_gene: NA; v_gene: TRBV18; CDR3aa: CASSPLRDTSNQPQHF; CDR3nt: TGTGCCAGCTCACCTCTCCGCGACACGAGTAATCAGCCCCAGCATTTT
j_gene: TRBJ2-3; abundance: NA; d_gene: TRBD2; v_gene: TRBV6-9; CDR3aa: CASSYLVGTSAGGDTQYF; CDR3nt: TGTGCCAGCAGTTATTTAGTCGGGACTAGCGCAGGAGGAGATACGCAGTATTTT
j_gene: TRBJ2-7; abundance: NA; d_gene: TRBD2; v_gene: TRBV7-6; CDR3aa: CASSRLAGAYEQYF; CDR3nt: TGTGCCAGCAGCCGCTTAGCGGGGGCCTACGAGCAGTACTTC
j_gene: TRBJ2-1; abundance: NA; d_gene: NA; v_gene: TRBV7-3; CDR3aa: CASSSGTVEGHEQFF; CDR3nt: TGTGCCAGCAGCTCCGGGACGGTGGAGGGGCATGAGCAGTTCTTC
j_gene: TRBJ1-4; abundance: NA; d_gene: NA; v_gene: TRBV6-2/TRBV6-3; CDR3aa: CASSYLTGKDNEKLFF; CDR3nt: TGTGCCAGCAGTTACTTAACCGGGAAGGATAATGAAAAACTGTTTTTT
j_gene: TRBJ2-1; abundance: NA; d_gene: NA; v_gene: TRBV19; CDR3aa: CASSIWQVSYNEQFF; CDR3nt: TGTGCCAGTAGTATTTGGCAGGTCTCCTACAATGAGCAGTTCTTC
j_gene: TRBJ2-1; abundance: NA; d_gene: TRBD2; v_gene: TRBV7-7; CDR3aa: CASSPRLAGANYNEQFF; CDR3nt: TGTGCCAGCAGCCCTAGACTAGCGGGAGCCAACTACAATGAGCAGTTCTTC
j_gene: TRBJ1-6; abundance: NA; d_gene: NA; v_gene: TRBV7-2; CDR3aa: CASSFSRGDNSPLHF; CDR3nt: TGTGCCAGCAGCTTCAGTCGAGGCGATAATTCACCCCTCCACTTT
j_gene: TRBJ1-5; abundance: NA; d_gene: TRBD1; v_gene: TRBV19; CDR3aa: CASSQEGTGHSNQPQHF; CDR3nt: TGTGCCAGTAGCCAAGAGGGGACAGGCCATAGCAATCAGCCCCAGCATTTT
j_gene: TRBJ1-1; abundance: NA; d_gene: NA; v_gene: TRBV7-3; CDR3aa: CASSLSGTLIPEAFF; CDR3nt: TGTGCCAGCAGCTTATCCGGGACACTGATCCCTGAAGCTTTCTTT